The TCR beta chain described here comes from a study of T cells after yellow fever vaccination. General observations from the study: FACS-sorted repertoires could harbor abundant contaminating bulk-population clonotypes.

Ten or more counts support this clonotype. Antigen unknown. TCRdb ran MiXCR on the 5' RACE reads and lists one entry per CDR3 protein. In the table there are 150,000 to 200,000 distinct CDR3 sequences, about a tenth of which are singletons. The CDR3 sequence is 18 residues long. Germline CDR1 and CDR2: SGHTA and FQGTGA. With 2 bases clipped from V and 3 bases from J, the junction kept 11 bases outside the gene matches. The clonotype was recovered from a man aged 18 to 29 who received the YFV17D yellow fever vaccine. J is TRBJ2-1 and V is TRBV7-3; 9 nucleotides agree with TRBD2. The material sequenced was CD8+ T cells sorted from PBMCs, taken 45 days after the yellow fever booster vaccination. The CDR3 DNA sequence: TGTGCCAGCAGCTTATATGGGGGGCTAGCGGGGCGCTACAATGAGCAGTTCTTC. It encodes CASSLYGGLAGRYNEQFF.